This T cell receptor (beta chain) derives from a study of vaccination effects on CD4 cells after COVID-19. Study information: The post-vaccine samples were taken, at the median, 72 days after the second dose. The study, taken as a whole, reports: At late timepoints after vaccination, vaccine- and infection-induced clones shrank markedly.

Antigen-specific CD4+ T cells expanded by the ViraFEST assay with viral peptide pools were then sequenced. Following 10 days of culture, CD4+ T cells were isolated. Participants completed two doses of the BNT162b2 or mRNA-1273 vaccine. Vaccine recipients lacked prior SARS-CoV-2 infection and had negative nucleocapsid antibodies. Cultivation was performed at 1.5 million to 2.5 million PBMC per well with 8.5 to 10 IU/ml IL-2 and 10 ug/ml peptides added. On this clone itself: What it binds is unknown.

After removal of 5 bases from V and 1 base from J, the junction contained 4 bases not matched to a gene. Germline CDR1 reads SGHTA; CDR2 reads FQGNSA. This CDR3 has 15 amino acids. Sequenced by immunoSEQ multiplex PCR; TCRdb stores in-frame clones only, minus some. The sample records about 69,000 clones, roughly 79% being singletons. This receptor was identified in a human donor who received a COVID-19 vaccine. The chain links TRBV7-2 to TRBJ2-7; TRBD2 aligns across 11 bases. The sample was CD4+ T cells from PBMCs cultured with HCoV-OC43 spike peptides, taken after COVID-19 vaccination. Subset of the sample: HCoV-OC43 spike overlapping peptide pool stimulation. The CDR3 loop is CASSLTSGGSYEQYV. In DNA, the CDR3 is TGTGCCAGCAGCCTCACTAGCGGGGGATCCTACGAGCAGTACGTC.